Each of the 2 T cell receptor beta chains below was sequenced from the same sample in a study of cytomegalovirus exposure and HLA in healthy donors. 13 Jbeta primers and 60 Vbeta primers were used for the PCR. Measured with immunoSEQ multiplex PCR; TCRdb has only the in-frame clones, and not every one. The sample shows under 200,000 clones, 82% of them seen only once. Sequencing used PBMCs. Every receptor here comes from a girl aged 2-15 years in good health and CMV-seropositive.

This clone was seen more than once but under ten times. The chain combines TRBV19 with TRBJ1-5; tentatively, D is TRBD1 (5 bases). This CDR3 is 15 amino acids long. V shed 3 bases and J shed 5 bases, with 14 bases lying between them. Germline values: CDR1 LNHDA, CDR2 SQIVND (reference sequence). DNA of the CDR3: TGTGCCAGTAGTATGTCGGGGGGGTGGGATCAGCCCCAGCATTTT. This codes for CASSMSGGWDQPQHF.

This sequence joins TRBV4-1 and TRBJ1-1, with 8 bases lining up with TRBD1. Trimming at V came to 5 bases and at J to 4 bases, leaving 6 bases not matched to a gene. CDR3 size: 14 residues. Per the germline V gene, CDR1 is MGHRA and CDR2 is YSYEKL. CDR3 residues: CASSDNTGGTEAFF. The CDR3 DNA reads TGCGCCAGCAGCGATAACACAGGGGGCACTGAAGCTTTCTTT.